One sample yielded the 32 T cell receptor beta chains listed below, sequenced in a study of blood T cell repertoires in COVID-19. Using immunoSEQ multiplex PCR, the repertoire was profiled, and TCRdb retains in-frame clones only, with some absent. Of about 240,000 clones in the sample, 70% to 90% were seen once. Sequenced input: peripheral blood. The receptors derive from a man aged 55 to 70 with acute or convalescent COVID-19.

This clone has a handful of counts. The chain combines TRBV28 with TRBJ2-1; TRBD1 matches at 9 bases. CDR3 size: 18 residues. The J segment lost 6 bases and the V segment lost 4 bases, leaving 16 bases of the junction unmatched. Looked up from germline, CDR1 is MDHEN and CDR2 is SYDVKM. The CDR3 spells CASSYQGQGITWTNEQFF. CDR3 nucleotide sequence: TGTGCCAGCAGTTACCAAGGACAGGGGATAACATGGACCAATGAGCAGTTCTTC.

A single count supports this clone. The rearrangement joins TRBV29-1 to TRBJ2-2; 8 positions match TRBD1. Germline CDR1 and CDR2: SQVTM and ANQGSEA. Trimming took 7 bases from V and 7 from J; bases not matched to a gene: 5. This CDR3 contains 12 residues. The CDR3 sequence: CSGGQADGELFF. The CDR3 DNA reads TGCAGCGGGGGACAGGCGGACGGGGAGCTGTTTTTT.

V gene TRBV6-5 combines with J gene TRBJ2-2, with TRBD2 as a possible D gene (5 bases). CDR3 length: 13 residues. Per germline, CDR1 MNHEY and CDR2 SVGAGI. The V end was cut by 5 bases, the J end by 5 bases, with 9 bases between. Here the CDR3 reads CASSTRRTGELFF. CDR3 bases: TGTGCCAGCAGTACTCGGAGGACCGGGGAGCTGTTTTTT.

This chain links TRBV3-1 (or the pseudogene TRBV3-2) with TRBJ2-1; 12 bases are shared with TRBD2. CDR3 length equals 17 residues. The V and J ends lost 3 bases and 5 bases, in that order; junction bases with no gene match: 8. Germline lookup yields CDR1 LGHDT and CDR2 YNNKEL (reference sequence). Here the CDR3 DNA reads TGTGCCAGCAGCCAGGAGAAACTAGCGGGGGGCCACAATGAGCAGTTCTTC. Protein: CASSQEKLAGGHNEQFF.

The chain recombines TRBV6-6 with TRBJ2-5; 9 nucleotides align to TRBD2. Unmatched junction bases numbered 8, after V lost 5 bases and J lost 4 bases. The germline CDR1 and CDR2 sequences are MNHNY and SVGAGI (reference sequence). The CDR3 consists of 15 residues. CDR3 loop: CASSPIAGAGETQYF. As DNA, the CDR3 is TGTGCCAGCAGTCCGATAGCGGGAGCGGGAGAGACCCAGTACTTC.

This chain connects TRBV28 to TRBJ2-7, with D tentatively TRBD2 (5 bases). CDR3 length: 14 amino acids. Germline lookup yields CDR1 MDHEN and CDR2 SYDVKM. V shed 5 bases and J shed 4 bases, with 15 bases lying between them. CDR3 sequence reads: CASSPPGRGYEQYF. DNA for the CDR3: TGTGCCAGCAGTCCACCGGGGAGAGGGTACGAGCAGTACTTC.

This clone was counted between two and nine times. CDR3 nucleotides: TGTGCCAGCAGTTTAGACGGAGTCTTCGGACAGGGAGCAAACTATGGCTACACCTTC. Translating gives CASSLDGVFGQGANYGYTF. The chain joins TRBV28 to TRBJ1-2; TRBD1 matches 8 bases. This CDR3 has 19 amino acids. V lost 2 bases to trimming and J lost 2 bases; unmatched junction nucleotides: 16. Germline V gene sequence: CDR1 MDHEN, CDR2 SYDVKM.

V and J are TRBV27 and TRBJ1-6, with TRBD1 matching over 8 bases. The germline CDR1 and CDR2 sequences are MNHEY and SMNVEV (reference sequence). The CDR3 is 17 residues long. The V and J ends lost 1 base and 5 bases, in that order; junction bases with no gene match: 7. CDR3 DNA: TGTGCCAGCAGTTTATTGGCCAGGGGGCTAAATAATTCACCCCTCCACTTT. This sequence encodes CASSLLARGLNNSPLHF.

The genes are TRBV15 and TRBJ2-6; TRBD1 aligns across 9 bases. The CDR3 is 18 residues long. V lost 2 bases to trimming and J lost 3 bases; unmatched junction nucleotides: 8. Germline V CDR1 and CDR2: LNHNV, YYDKDF (reference sequence). DNA for the CDR3: TGTGCCACCAGCAGACTATTAACAGGGGGCAGTGGGGCCAACGTCCTGACTTTC. Translated: CATSRLLTGGSGANVLTF.

This chain connects TRBV28 to TRBJ2-7, with TRBD2 matching over 9 bases. Germline V gives CDR1 MDHEN, CDR2 SYDVKM. Trimming cost V 4 bases and J 6 bases; bases outside gene matches: 10. CDR3 length equals 15 residues. The CDR3: CASSSPRREGLEQYF. CDR3 nucleotides: TGTGCCAGCAGTTCCCCCAGGCGGGAGGGACTCGAGCAGTACTTC.

The chain couples TRBV6-5 to TRBJ2-7, with a possible D match to TRBD2 (5 bases). The CDR3 length is 13 residues. V lost 7 bases and J lost 4, with 14 bases in between. CDR1 and CDR2 from the germline V gene are MNHEY and SVGAGI. The CDR3 is CASTSPGSYEQYF. The CDR3 coding sequence is TGTGCCAGCACCTCCCCGGGGAGTTACGAGCAGTACTTC.

There are a few counts of this clone. The chain uses TRBV29-1 and TRBJ2-2; TRBD2 is a possible D gene (6 bases). The V gene's germline CDR1 is SQVTM and CDR2 ANQGSEA. Trimming cost V 6 bases and J 3 bases, with 11 bases left between them. This CDR3 region has 13 residues. The CDR3 DNA follows: TGCAGCGTAGGTGGAGGGTACACCGGGGAGCTGTTTTTT. Amino acid sequence: CSVGGGYTGELFF.

Comment on this clone: At one of its ends the junction is not consistent with the germline gene, which may arise from a read error. The chain has TRBV7-7 and TRBJ1-1; tentatively, D is TRBD1 (5 bases). Germline V gives CDR1 SSHAT, CDR2 FNYEAQ (reference sequence). The CDR3 length is 13 residues. In DNA form, the CDR3 reads TGTGCTAGCAGCCGACAGATGAACACTGAAGCTTTCTTT. Its protein is CASSRQMNTEAFF.

This sequence joins TRBV11-3 and TRBJ2-1, with 10 nucleotides matching TRBD2. The CDR3 has 15 amino acids. J was trimmed by 8 bases and V by 0 bases; bases with no gene match: 4. Germline assignment: CDR1 SGHNT and CDR2 YENEEA. CDR3 sequence (DNA): TGTGCCAGCAGCTTAGAACTAGCGGGGCACGATGAGCAGTTCTTC. Translating gives CASSLELAGHDEQFF.

The CDR3 is CASRGTSSPSPPDTQYF. In DNA, the CDR3 is TGTGCAAGTCGGGGGACTAGCTCCCCTTCCCCCCCAGATACGCAGTATTTT. V gene TRBV12-2 combines with J gene TRBJ2-3; the D call of TRBD2 is as the table states it, not checked on the DNA. TRBV12-2 represents a pseudogene. CDR3 size: 17 residues.

The rearrangement uses TRBV7-3 and TRBJ2-1; the match to TRBD2 covers 11 bases. The V and J ends lost 4 bases and 6 bases, in that order; junction bases with no gene match: 5. CDR3 length: 15 residues. The germline V gene has CDR1 SGHTA and CDR2 FQGTGA. CDR3 protein: CASSSGLADVNEQFF. CDR3 bases: TGTGCCAGCAGCTCGGGACTAGCGGACGTCAATGAGCAGTTCTTC.

A single count supports this clone. The gene calls are TRBV5-4 and TRBJ2-5; D is possibly TRBD1 (5 bases). V was cut by 3 bases and J by 0 bases, with 9 bases left in between. From germline, CDR1 is SGHNT and CDR2 YYREEE (reference sequence). The CDR3 is 14 residues long. The CDR3 is CASSSLTDQETQYF. CDR3 sequence (DNA): TGTGCCAGCAGCTCTCTGACAGACCAAGAGACCCAGTACTTC.

CDR3 sequence reads: CASSLIPDRGTEAFF. CDR3 coding DNA: TGTGCCAGCAGCTTAATCCCAGACAGGGGCACTGAAGCTTTCTTT. The V gene is TRBV7-2, the J gene TRBJ1-1, with TRBD1 matching over 8 bases. Germline V CDR1 and CDR2: SGHTA, FQGNSA. V was clipped by 2 bases and J by 4 bases; unmatched bases: 6. The CDR3 is 15 amino acids.

The V and J genes are TRBV5-8 and TRBJ2-2; D unresolved. Germline CDR1 is SGHTS and CDR2 is YDEGEE. V lost 2 bases to trimming and J lost 7 bases, with 3 bases between them. This CDR3 spans 11 amino acids. CDR3 residues: CASSFVGELFF. The CDR3 region has the DNA TGTGCCAGCAGCTTCGTCGGGGAGCTGTTTTTT.

The chain uses TRBV9 and TRBJ1-1; 9 bases match TRBD1. Germline lookup yields CDR1 SGDLS and CDR2 YYNGEE. Germline trimming cut 4 bases from V and 6 bases from J; bases unmatched to any gene: 4. The CDR3 is made up of 13 amino acids. CDR3 nucleotides: TGTGCCAGCAGCCCGACAGGGGGGGCTGAAGCTTTCTTT. It translates to CASSPTGGAEAFF.

The genes are TRBV13 and TRBJ2-2, with TRBD2 matching 10 bases. Germline CDR1 and CDR2: PRHDT and FYEKMQ (reference sequence). With V trimmed by 5 bases and J by 5 bases, 8 bases remained unmatched. The CDR3 is 16 residues long. CDR3 protein: CASSPYSGRATGELFF. In DNA, the CDR3 is TGTGCCAGCAGCCCATACAGCGGGAGGGCGACCGGGGAGCTGTTTTTT.

This rearrangement joins TRBV7-2 to TRBJ2-7; TRBD2 matches 8 bases. This CDR3 spans 15 amino acids. V gave up 4 bases and J gave up 5 bases; unmatched junction bases: 10. From germline, CDR1 is SGHTA and CDR2 FQGNSA. The CDR3 DNA sequence: TGTGCCAGCAGCTCCGCGGGCCGGGGGGGCAACGAGCAGTACTTC. Its translation is CASSSAGRGGNEQYF.

The chain combines TRBV6-5 with TRBJ2-1; the D gene is possibly TRBD2 (5 bases). Germline values: CDR1 MNHEY, CDR2 SVGAGI. The CDR3 sequence is 14 residues long. The germline V and J ends were trimmed by 2 bases and 9 bases, with 14 bases remaining between them. In nucleotides, the CDR3 is TGTGCCAGCAGTTACGACTACCCTACGGGTGAGCAGTTCTTC. Protein sequence: CASSYDYPTGEQFF.

V and J are TRBV18 and TRBJ2-1; 10 bases are a match to TRBD2. Germline CDR1 KGHSH, CDR2 LQKENI. J gave up 0 bases and V 2 bases, and 4 bases lay outside the gene matches. The CDR3 is made up of 17 amino acids. In DNA form, the CDR3 reads TGTGCCAGCTCACCAGCGGGACTAGCGTCCTCCTACAATGAGCAGTTCTTC. Its translation: CASSPAGLASSYNEQFF.

The chain has TRBV7-8 and TRBJ1-1, with a possible D match to TRBD1 (6 bases). V shed 7 bases and J shed 6 bases, with 12 bases lying between them. Germline-derived CDR1 and CDR2 are SGHVS and FQNEAQ. The CDR3 is made up of 12 amino acids. In DNA form, the CDR3 reads TGTGCCAGCACCAAAGGGGGGGCTGAAGCTTTCTTT. The encoded protein is CASTKGGAEAFF.

This chain's CDR3 is CASSPGLAGGTTDTQYF. The CDR3 nucleotides are TGTGCCAGCAGTCCGGGACTAGCGGGAGGAACGACAGATACGCAGTATTTT. The chain employs TRBV6-6 and TRBJ2-3, with 15 bases identical to TRBD2. Germline loops: CDR1 MNHNY, CDR2 SVGAGI (reference sequence). CDR3 length equals 17 residues. Trimming cost V 5 bases and J 3 bases; bases outside gene matches: 6.

The V and J genes are TRBV18 and TRBJ2-7, with D perhaps TRBD2 (5 bases). V shed 6 bases and J shed 7 bases, with 16 bases lying between them. The CDR3 is 13 residues long. Looked up from germline, CDR1 is KGHSH and CDR2 is LQKENI. The CDR3 bases are TGTGCCAGCTCTCCAGGCTCTCCGGGGGAGCAGTACTTC. Protein sequence: CASSPGSPGEQYF. Full variable domain (remainder filled in from reference TRBV18 and TRBJ2-7): NAGVMQNPRHLVRRRGQEARLRCSPMKGHSHVYWYRQLPEEGLKFMVYLQKENIIDESGMPKERFSAEFPKEGPSILRIQQVVRGDSAAYFCASSPGSPGEQYFGPGTRLTVT.

The V gene is TRBV5-6, the J gene TRBJ2-3; 10 positions match TRBD2. CDR3 length equals 16 residues. CDR1 is SGHDT, CDR2 YYEEEE, per germline. Trimming cost V 7 bases and J 2 bases; bases outside gene matches: 10. CDR3 sequence (DNA): TGTGCCAGCGGGAAATGGACTAGCGGAATCACAGATACGCAGTATTTT. It is translated as CASGKWTSGITDTQYF.

Worth noting for this clone: The same CDR3 can be traced to other DNA sequences in this sample. The chain employs TRBV6-5 and TRBJ1-1; TRBD1 agrees at 9 bases. The CDR3 covers 13 residues. Germline CDR1 is MNHEY and CDR2 is SVGAGI. V dropped 6 bases and J dropped 5; count of bases not matched to a gene: 4. The CDR3 region has the DNA TGTGCCAGCAGCCCGACAGGGGGAACTGAAGCTTTCTTT. Amino acids: CASSPTGGTEAFF.

Concerning this clone: Compared with germline, one end of the junction differs, possibly owing to a read error. For the CDR3, the DNA is TGTGCCAGCAGTCAAGAACTAGCGGGAGGTTTGAGTGGGCCCGGGGAGCTGTTTTTT. This codes for CASSQELAGGLSGPGELFF. J is TRBJ2-2 and V is TRBV4-2; 12 bases agree with TRBD2. CDR3 size: 19 residues. The germline V gene has CDR1 LGHNA and CDR2 YNFKEQ.

The chain has TRBV7-3 and TRBJ2-5; 12 bases agree with TRBD2. The CDR3 length is 16 residues. Germline CDR1 reads SGHTA; CDR2 reads FQGTGA. After removal of 5 bases from V and 3 bases from J, the junction contained 7 bases not matched to a gene. CDR3 region: CASSRGLAGGEETQYF. CDR3 sequence (DNA): TGTGCCAGCAGCCGGGGGCTAGCGGGAGGGGAAGAGACCCAGTACTTC.

The chain joins TRBV5-1 to TRBJ2-5; the match to TRBD2 covers 12 bases. There are 17 residues in the CDR3. CDR1 and CDR2 from the germline V gene are SGHRS and YFSETQ. V shed 4 bases, J shed 4 bases, and the junction held 11 bases outside the gene matches. CDR3 nucleotide sequence: TGCGCCAGCAGCGGAGCATCTCTAGCGGGAGGGACAGAGACCCAGTACTTC. Protein sequence: CASSGASLAGGTETQYF.